Listed here are 32 T cell receptor beta chains from one sample, sequenced in a study of cytomegalovirus exposure and HLA in healthy donors. The study ran its PCR with 60 Vbeta and 13 Jbeta primers. The protocol was immunoSEQ multiplex PCR, while the TCRdb copy is restricted to in-frame clones and leaves out a portion. The sample yields 90,000 to 120,000 clones, over 60% seen once. The specimen sequenced was PBMCs. The receptor source for this set is a male donor in good health and CMV-seronegative.

In DNA form, the CDR3 reads TGTGCCAGCAGCCAACCCGGACTAGCGGACCACTACGAGCAGTACTTC. Protein sequence: CASSQPGLADHYEQYF. The genes are TRBV4-2 and TRBJ2-7, with 10 bases matching TRBD2. Germline lookup yields CDR1 LGHNA and CDR2 YNFKEQ. The CDR3 extends over 16 amino acids. The V and J ends lost 2 bases and 3 bases, in that order; junction bases with no gene match: 7.

The chain is built from TRBV18 and TRBJ2-5; TRBD2 agrees at 8 bases. This CDR3 is built from 14 residues. Germline CDR1 reads KGHSH; CDR2 reads LQKENI. With 2 bases clipped from V and 4 bases from J, the junction kept 3 bases outside the gene matches. CDR3 amino acids: CASSPGTSGETQYF. The CDR3 DNA is TGTGCCAGCTCACCAGGGACTAGTGGAGAGACCCAGTACTTC.

The chain is built from TRBV19 and TRBJ2-5; a possible D gene is TRBD1 (5 bases). This CDR3 is built from 13 residues. Trimming stripped 0 bases from V and 7 bases from J, with 9 bases between. Germline V gene sequence: CDR1 LNHDA, CDR2 SQIVND (reference sequence). CDR3 nucleotides: TGTGCCAGTAGTATAGACAGGGATGGGACCCAGTACTTC. Translation: CASSIDRDGTQYF.

CDR3 in DNA: TGTGCCAGTAGTATAGAGGTGATAGCGGGAAGCACAGATACGCAGTATTTT. It is translated as CASSIEVIAGSTDTQYF. The chain has TRBV19 and TRBJ2-3; 8 nucleotides match TRBD2. Trimming removed 0 bases from V and 0 bases from J; junction bases left unmatched: 5. The length of the CDR3 is 17 residues. Per the germline V gene, CDR1 is LNHDA and CDR2 is SQIVND (reference sequence).

This clone was picked up a small number of times. V gene TRBV6-1 combines with J gene TRBJ2-1, with 7 nucleotides matching TRBD1. This CDR3 is built from 17 residues. The trim removed 1 base at V and 7 bases at J, leaving 13 bases unmatched. CDR1 and CDR2 (germline): MNHNS, SASEGT. The CDR3 bases are TGTGCCAGCAGTGAAGGACAGGGTACCGTTGTGAAGAATGAGCAGTTCTTC. Translation: CASSEGQGTVVKNEQFF.

V and J are TRBV15 and TRBJ1-2; D perhaps matches TRBD1 (5 bases). The V gene's germline CDR1 is LNHNV and CDR2 YYDKDF (reference sequence). Trimming took 0 bases from V and 5 from J, leaving 10 bases between them. CDR3 length: 14 residues. This chain's CDR3 is CATSRDRVGYGYTF. CDR3 in DNA: TGTGCCACCAGCAGAGACAGGGTAGGGTATGGCTACACCTTC.

DNA of the CDR3: TGTGCCAGCAGCTTAGCGGGAGGGATGAATGAGCAGTTCTTC. Its protein product is CASSLAGGMNEQFF. This chain links TRBV7-6 with TRBJ2-1; 7 positions agree with TRBD2. Trimming at V came to 0 bases and at J to 7 bases, leaving 3 bases not matched to a gene. The CDR3 has 14 residues. Germline CDR1 and CDR2: SGHVS and FNYEAQ.

This chain connects TRBV29-1 to TRBJ2-5; tentatively, D is TRBD1 (6 bases). Germline lookup yields CDR1 SQVTM and CDR2 ANQGSEA. The length of the CDR3 is 13 residues. Deletions cut 6 bases from V and 5 bases from J, with 16 bases between. The CDR3 loop is CSVQPGVSETQYF. DNA for the CDR3: TGCAGCGTGCAACCAGGGGTGTCGGAGACCCAGTACTTC. Drawing the rest from reference TRBV29-1 and TRBJ2-5, the complete variable domain is SAVISQKPSRDICQRGTSLTIQCQVDSQVTMMFWYRQQPGQSLTLIATANQGSEATYESGFVIDKFPISRPNLTFSTLTVSNMSPEDSSIYLCSVQPGVSETQYFGPGTRLLVL.

This clone was observed once. This rearrangement joins TRBV11-2 to TRBJ1-5; D not resolved. This CDR3 contains 12 residues. Germline V CDR1 and CDR2: SGHAT, FQNNGV. Trimming took off 0 bases at V and 7 bases at J, with 4 bases between the two ends. CDR3 nucleotide sequence: TGTGCCAGCAGCTTAGACGGGCAGCCCCAGCATTTT. It codes for CASSLDGQPQHF.

CDR3: CASSLMRLVPGELFF. The CDR3 bases are TGTGCCAGCAGCTTAATGAGACTCGTCCCCGGGGAGCTGTTTTTT. The gene calls are TRBV7-3 and TRBJ2-2; D is undetermined. The CDR3 is made up of 15 amino acids. In germline, CDR1 is SGHTA, CDR2 FQGTGA. Trimming shortened V by 1 base and J by 6 bases, and 12 bases separated the two germline ends.

In its sample, this clone was seen a few times. CDR3 in DNA: TGTGCCAGCAGTGAGGGACTAGCCAAAAACATTCAGTACTTC. Protein sequence: CASSEGLAKNIQYF. The chain uses TRBV2 and TRBJ2-4; TRBD2 might be the D (6 bases). The ends were cut back, 3 bases at V and 0 bases at J, with 6 bases in the middle. Germline V gives CDR1 SNHLY, CDR2 FYNNEI. The CDR3 runs to 14 residues.

This sequence joins TRBV29-1 and TRBJ1-1; D might be TRBD1 (6 bases). CDR3 size: 13 residues. Trimming removed 7 bases from V and 0 bases from J, with 12 bases in between. Germline CDR1 and CDR2: SQVTM and ANQGSEA. CDR3 protein: CSASGQLNTEAFF. The CDR3 DNA follows: TGCAGCGCCAGCGGACAGCTGAACACTGAAGCTTTCTTT.

The gene calls are TRBV7-9 and TRBJ2-7; 10 bases are a match to TRBD2. CDR3 size: 18 residues. Germline V CDR1 and CDR2: SEHNR, FQNEAQ (reference sequence). V gave up 4 bases and J gave up 5 bases; unmatched junction bases: 17. DNA for the CDR3: TGTGCCAGCAGCTACGAGCAAACTTCCGGGACTAGCGATGACGAGCAGTACTTC. Its translation: CASSYEQTSGTSDDEQYF.

This chain links TRBV4-1 with TRBJ2-3, with D tentatively TRBD1 (5 bases). Germline CDR1 and CDR2: MGHRA and YSYEKL. The V and J ends lost 4 bases and 5 bases respectively, with 16 bases between them. The CDR3 loop spans 15 amino acids. In DNA, the CDR3 is TGCGCCAGCAGCCCCAGGGCTATACAGATAGATACGCAGTATTTT. Translation gives CASSPRAIQIDTQYF.

The V gene is TRBV27, the J gene TRBJ1-2, with D tentatively TRBD1 (6 bases). This CDR3 contains 13 residues. Per germline, CDR1 MNHEY and CDR2 SMNVEV (reference sequence). The germline V and J ends were trimmed by 7 bases and 3 bases, with 12 bases remaining between them. The CDR3 DNA is TGTGCCAGCAAGTTCAGGGGAGACTATGGCTACACCTTC. Translating gives CASKFRGDYGYTF.

Turning to this clone: Other DNA sequences from this sample encode an identical CDR3 as well. The CDR3 DNA is TGTGCCAGCAGTACAGGGGCTGGAAACACCATATATTTT. Amino acids: CASSTGAGNTIYF. V gene TRBV6-5 combines with J gene TRBJ1-3; 7 bases match TRBD1. V lost 5 bases, J lost 2 bases, and 0 bases stayed unmatched. Germline lookup yields CDR1 MNHEY and CDR2 SVGAGI. The CDR3 runs to 13 residues.

The CDR3 here is CASSVSGTGVEQYF. The CDR3 DNA is TGTGCCAGCAGCGTGTCCGGGACAGGGGTTGAGCAGTACTTC. The chain combines TRBV7-6 with TRBJ2-7; 10 bases map to TRBD1. V lost 5 bases to trimming and J lost 7 bases; unmatched junction nucleotides: 8. Germline V lookup: CDR1 SGHVS, CDR2 FNYEAQ. The CDR3 spans 14 residues.

The rearrangement uses TRBV7-2 and TRBJ2-7; possible D gene TRBD1, 5 bases. Germline V gene data show CDR1 as SGHTA and CDR2 as FQGNSA. The length of the CDR3 is 14 residues. V gave up 2 bases and J gave up 3 bases, with 11 bases separating them. The CDR3 region is CASSLRSGIYEQYF. CDR3 DNA sequence: TGTGCCAGCAGCTTAAGGTCAGGGATCTACGAGCAGTACTTC.

The rearrangement links TRBV6-5 to TRBJ1-2; maybe TRBD1 (5 bases). The V gene lost 7 bases and the J gene lost 4 bases, with 13 bases spanning the gap. The CDR3 extends over 13 amino acids. From germline, CDR1 is MNHEY and CDR2 SVGAGI. This CDR3 reads CASTNDRGYGYTF. CDR3 nucleotide sequence: TGTGCCAGCACCAACGATAGGGGCTATGGCTACACCTTC.

V gene TRBV7-2 combines with J gene TRBJ1-2; 7 bases agree with TRBD1. CDR3 length: 16 residues. Per germline, CDR1 SGHTA and CDR2 FQGNSA. The junction had 13 bases not matched to a gene; V was cut back by 4 bases and J by 5 bases. Here the CDR3 reads CASSSTPTGVGYGYTF. The CDR3, as DNA: TGTGCCAGCAGCTCCACCCCCACAGGGGTCGGGTATGGCTACACCTTC.

This chain uses TRBV5-4 with TRBJ2-1; tentatively, D is TRBD2 (6 bases). V lost 4 bases to trimming and J lost 10 bases, with 21 bases between them. The CDR3 runs to 15 residues. Germline V gene lookup returns CDR1 SGHNT and CDR2 YYREEE (reference sequence). The CDR3 nucleotides read TGTGCCAGCAGCCCGGGGCCCGGTTCTGGGGGGGAGCAGTTCTTC. Translating gives CASSPGPGSGGEQFF.

The chain combines TRBV29-1 with TRBJ1-2, with 9 positions matching TRBD1. V trimming: 4 bases; J trimming: 1 base; junction bases outside the gene matches: 1. This CDR3 region has 13 residues. Germline V gives CDR1 SQVTM, CDR2 ANQGSEA. The CDR3 coding sequence is TGCAGCGTTGGGGACAGGGTTAACTATGGCTACACCTTC. Translation: CSVGDRVNYGYTF.

This chain joins TRBV2 and TRBJ2-3; 10 bases are a match to TRBD2. CDR3 length: 16 amino acids. V trimming: 7 bases; J trimming: 5 bases; junction bases outside the gene matches: 12. From germline, CDR1 is SNHLY and CDR2 FYNNEI. The CDR3 nucleotides are TGTGCCAGCACCGACCTGGGGCTAGCGGGAGTAGATACGCAGTATTTT. Translating gives CASTDLGLAGVDTQYF.

The chain carries TRBV5-1 and TRBJ2-3, with a possible D match to TRBD1 (6 bases). V lost 0 bases to trimming and J lost 3 bases, with 8 bases between them. Germline lookup yields CDR1 SGHRS and CDR2 YFSETQ. The CDR3 loop spans 14 amino acids. CDR3 residues: CASSLVTGTDTQYF. The CDR3 nucleotides are TGCGCCAGCAGCTTGGTCACAGGGACAGATACGCAGTATTTT.

The rearrangement joins TRBV6-5 to TRBJ2-7; TRBD1 matches at 7 bases. This CDR3 has 14 amino acids. CDR1 and CDR2 from the germline V gene are MNHEY and SVGAGI. V was clipped by 4 bases and J by 3 bases; unmatched bases: 6. The CDR3 region is CASSLRQGGYEQYF. CDR3 nucleotides: TGTGCCAGCAGTTTGCGACAGGGCGGCTACGAGCAGTACTTC.

This clone was seen just once. This chain connects TRBV11-2 to TRBJ2-3; D is possibly TRBD2 (6 bases). The CDR3 is 16 residues long. Germline lookup yields CDR1 SGHAT and CDR2 FQNNGV. The V gene lost 5 bases and the J gene lost 2 bases, with 17 bases spanning the gap. CDR3 loop: CASSRSEGGSTDTQYF. CDR3 coding DNA: TGTGCCAGCAGCCGTTCCGAGGGAGGATCCACAGATACGCAGTATTTT.

This clone was seen only a few times. The J gene is TRBJ1-3, the V gene TRBV7-2; no clear D. Trimming took 0 bases from V and 4 from J, leaving 16 bases between them. This CDR3 has 17 residues. Germline lookup yields CDR1 SGHTA and CDR2 FQGNSA. The CDR3 region has the DNA TGTGCCAGCAGCTTAGCCACCTTCGACACGTTCGGAAACACCATATATTTT. It encodes CASSLATFDTFGNTIYF.

The J gene is TRBJ1-2, the V gene TRBV6-5; no definite D call. V gave up 0 bases and J gave up 5 bases, with 7 bases separating them. This CDR3 has 13 amino acids. Looked up from germline, CDR1 is MNHEY and CDR2 is SVGAGI. The CDR3 sequence: CASSYSTGYGYTF. For the CDR3, the DNA is TGTGCCAGCAGTTACTCGACGGGGTATGGCTACACCTTC.

CDR3 nucleotide sequence: TGTGCCAGCAGTTACCGACTAGCGGGAAGTGATGAGCAGTTCTTC. Protein sequence: CASSYRLAGSDEQFF. V gene TRBV27 combines with J gene TRBJ2-1; 11 positions match TRBD2. The CDR3 runs to 15 residues. CDR1 and CDR2 (germline): MNHEY, SMNVEV (reference sequence). Trimming at V came to 4 bases and at J to 8 bases, leaving 7 bases not matched to a gene.

This clone has more than one count but fewer than ten. The chain has TRBV6-1 and TRBJ1-1; tentative D call: TRBD1 (5 bases). The germline V gene encodes CDR1 MNHNS and CDR2 SASEGT. The CDR3 runs 15 residues. Trimming took 6 bases from V and 4 from J, leaving 18 bases between them. In DNA, the CDR3 is TGTGCCAGCAGCCCAGGGTGGCAGGTTCGCACTGAAGCTTTCTTT. Translated, it gives CASSPGWQVRTEAFF.

This clone is a singleton in its sample. This rearrangement joins TRBV30 to TRBJ2-6; 10 nucleotides match TRBD2. The CDR3 consists of 17 residues. Germline V gene sequence: CDR1 GTSNPN, CDR2 SVGIG (reference sequence). J was trimmed by 0 bases and V by 2 bases; bases with no gene match: 4. CDR3 DNA: TGTGCCTGGAGTTTCGGACTAGCGGCCTCTGGGGCCAACGTCCTGACTTTC. The encoded protein is CAWSFGLAASGANVLTF.

The chain links TRBV28 to TRBJ1-1, with D unclear. From germline, CDR1 is MDHEN and CDR2 SYDVKM. The V end was cut by 8 bases, the J end by 1 base, with 11 bases between. The CDR3 sequence is 13 residues long. The CDR3 spells CASQKPWNTEAFF. For the CDR3, the DNA is TGTGCCAGCCAGAAACCCTGGAACACTGAAGCTTTCTTT.